This TCR beta chain is drawn from a study of HIV-infected patients and healthy controls. Germline values: CDR1 SGHVS, CDR2 FNYEAQ. This CDR3 has 16 amino acids. Trimming removed 0 bases from V and 2 bases from J; junction bases left unmatched: 3. cDNA was made from around 0.45 ug RNA using alpha and beta constant primers. Each of the alpha and beta chains got its own library through chain-specific third strand synthesis with indices. MiXCR, applied by TCRdb to the 5' RACE reads, yields one record per CDR3 protein. Of some 4,800 distinct CDR3 sequences listed, around 8% were seen once; the top ten hold 25% to 30%. This clonotype was detected ten times or more. The repertoire came from unfractionated whole blood and reflected all unsorted peripheral T cells.

The receptor comes from an adult with HIV infection. V is TRBV7-6 and J is TRBJ2-5; TRBD2 aligns across 10 bases. The specimen was blood, collected before antiretroviral therapy. The CDR3 is CASSLAPSGGQETQYF. The CDR3 DNA reads TGTGCCAGCAGCTTAGCGCCTAGCGGGGGACAAGAGACCCAGTACTTC.